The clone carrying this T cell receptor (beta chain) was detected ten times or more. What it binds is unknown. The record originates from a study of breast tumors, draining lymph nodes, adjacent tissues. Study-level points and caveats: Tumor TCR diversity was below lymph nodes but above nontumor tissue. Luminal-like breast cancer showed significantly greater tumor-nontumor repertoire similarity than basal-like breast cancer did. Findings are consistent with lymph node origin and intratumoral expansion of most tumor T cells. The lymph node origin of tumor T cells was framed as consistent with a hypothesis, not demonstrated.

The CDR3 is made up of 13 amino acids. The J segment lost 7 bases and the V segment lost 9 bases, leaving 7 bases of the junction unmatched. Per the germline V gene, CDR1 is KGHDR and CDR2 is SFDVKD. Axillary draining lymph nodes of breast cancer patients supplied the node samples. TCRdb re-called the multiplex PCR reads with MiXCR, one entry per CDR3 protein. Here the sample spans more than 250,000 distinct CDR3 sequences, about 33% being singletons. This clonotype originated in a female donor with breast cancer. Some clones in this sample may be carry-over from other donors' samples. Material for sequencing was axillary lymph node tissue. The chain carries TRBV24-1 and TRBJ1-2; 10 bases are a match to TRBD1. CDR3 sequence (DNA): TGTGCCACCGCCCGGGACAGGGGTTCTGGCTACACCTTC. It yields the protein CATARDRGSGYTF.